These T cell receptor beta chains were read from a single sample in a study of shared clonotypes between healthy human individuals. The assay was immunoSEQ multiplex PCR, and TCRdb's table has in-frame clones only and misses some. This sample yields about 2 million clones, of which about 95% are seen a single time; roughly 1.2% belongs to the top ten. The sample consisted of naive CD8+ T cells sorted from blood. Receptor source: a young man in good health. Each CDR3 is given without its conserved first and last residue. Only part of the rows carry a size: once, few, many, or a class if the clone is expanded.

clone_size cdr3_length j_call v_call cdr3_aa
. 12 TRBJ1-6 TRBV28 ASITDEINSPLH
. 12 TRBJ1-1 TRBV12-5 ASGLGTVNTEAF
. 13 TRBJ1-6 TRBV9 ASSASGNYNSPLH
. 12 TRBJ2-3 TRBV13 ASSPGASEVTQY
few 9 TRBJ1-5 TRBV7-6 ASSWIQPQH
. 13 TRBJ2-2 TRBV7-6 ASSPGTSLAGELF
. 13 TRBJ2-7 TRBV13 ASSEGQGPSYEQY
once 14 TRBJ1-2 TRBV5-6 ASSLVPGGANYGYT
. 13 TRBJ2-2 TRBV29-1 SVELPGQGTGELF
. 11 TRBJ2-1 TRBV4-1 ASSQGGGYEQF
. 13 TRBJ1-5 TRBV7-8 ASSLVGTPNQPQH
. 12 TRBJ1-2 TRBV4-1 ASSQEGLTYGYT
. 12 TRBJ2-7 TRBV27 ASSLSEGISEQY
few 11 TRBJ1-1 TRBV5-6 ASSFNMNTEAF
. 15 TRBJ2-7 TRBV5-1 ASSLAGPTAYSYEQY
. 11 TRBJ2-7 TRBV11-2 ASSPRPTYEQY
. 11 TRBJ2-1 TRBV29-1 SVEVQGHNEQF
. 13 TRBJ2-1 TRBV5-8 ASSRLAGDYNEQF
. 14 TRBJ1-2 TRBV5-1 ASSPFGMAADYGYT
. 14 TRBJ2-7 TRBV27 ASSPSGGEHSYEQY
. 13 TRBJ1-5 TRBV30 AWTSGAQSNQPQH
. 11 TRBJ2-7 TRBV19 ASSLGTAYEQY
. 12 TRBJ2-7 TRBV18 ASSPATGDYEQY
once 12 TRBJ2-2 TRBV6-1 ASSEEWVTGELF
. 12 TRBJ2-7 TRBV28 ASRWPGESYEQY
. 12 TRBJ1-1 TRBV7-9 ASSLLTGVTEAF
. 12 TRBJ2-1 TRBV7-2 ASSLGGSYNEQF
. 13 TRBJ2-6 TRBV27 ASSSVSAGANVLT
. 8 TRBJ2-1 TRBV29-1 SADPYEQF
. 12 TRBJ2-7 TRBV5-1 ASSLDYISYEQY
. 12 TRBJ2-7 TRBV27 ASSWDRISYEQY
. 13 TRBJ2-7 TRBV4-1 ASSQPGQGTYEQY
once 15 TRBJ1-4 TRBV19 ASSRKPRDISNEKLF
few 14 TRBJ1-1 TRBV30 AWSVRLGTGYTEAF
. 13 TRBJ2-1 TRBV5-6 ASSFGTSVGVEQF
. 15 TRBJ2-3 TRBV28 ASSLETGMGLTDTQY
once 12 TRBJ1-3 TRBV5-4 ASSLRGPGNTIY
. 14 TRBJ1-2 TRBV12-5 ASGLVPFDRVGGYT
. 12 TRBJ2-2 TRBV4-3 ASGRAQGTGELF
. 14 TRBJ2-1 TRBV10-1 ASSDPSGGAYNEQF
. 12 TRBJ2-7 TRBV29-1 SVETGKPLYEQY
. 13 TRBJ1-2 TRBV6-5 ASSYSDRGLDGYT
once 13 TRBJ2-1 TRBV27 ASSLVAGGRDEQF
once 15 TRBJ2-7 TRBV6-1 ASSEGLAEAGSYEQY
once 12 TRBJ1-1 TRBV5-1 ASSFLSQNTEAF
. 14 TRBJ2-2 TRBV27 ASSPFSALNTGELF
. 11 TRBJ2-7 TRBV7-9 ASSLVTGYEQY
. 13 TRBJ2-5 TRBV7-6 ASSLSLSVGETQY
. 11 TRBJ2-7 TRBV27 ASSYDRDGEQY
once 16 TRBJ2-6 TRBV19 ASSIWRLDTAGANVLT
. 11 TRBJ2-7 TRBV27 ASSFQGAYEQY
. 17 TRBJ2-3 TRBV7-7 ASSLVLPALQRSTDTQY